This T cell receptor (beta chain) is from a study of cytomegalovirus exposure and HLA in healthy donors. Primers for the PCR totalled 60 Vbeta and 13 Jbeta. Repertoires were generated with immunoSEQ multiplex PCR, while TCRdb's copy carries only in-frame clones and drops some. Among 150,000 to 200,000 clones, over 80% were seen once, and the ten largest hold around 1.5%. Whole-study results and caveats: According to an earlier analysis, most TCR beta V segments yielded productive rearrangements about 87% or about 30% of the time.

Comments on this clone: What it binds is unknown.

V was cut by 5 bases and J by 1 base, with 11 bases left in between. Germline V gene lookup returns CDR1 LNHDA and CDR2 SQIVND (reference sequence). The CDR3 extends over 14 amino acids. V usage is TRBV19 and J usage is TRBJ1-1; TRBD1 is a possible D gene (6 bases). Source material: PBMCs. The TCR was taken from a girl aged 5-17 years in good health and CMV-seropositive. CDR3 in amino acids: CASSPLDRNTEAFF. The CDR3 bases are TGTGCCAGTAGTCCCCTGGACAGGAACACTGAAGCTTTCTTT.